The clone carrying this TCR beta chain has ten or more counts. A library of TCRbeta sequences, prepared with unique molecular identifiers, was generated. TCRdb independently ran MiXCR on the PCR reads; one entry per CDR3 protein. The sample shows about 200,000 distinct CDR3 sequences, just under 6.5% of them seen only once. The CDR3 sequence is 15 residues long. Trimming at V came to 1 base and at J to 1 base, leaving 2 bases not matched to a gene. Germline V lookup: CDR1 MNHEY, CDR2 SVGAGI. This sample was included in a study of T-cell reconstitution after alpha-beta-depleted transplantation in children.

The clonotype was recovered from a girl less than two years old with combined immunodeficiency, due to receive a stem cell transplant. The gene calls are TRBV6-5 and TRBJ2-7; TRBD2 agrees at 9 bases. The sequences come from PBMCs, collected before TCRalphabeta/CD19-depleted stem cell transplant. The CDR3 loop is CASSYYSGRSYEQYF. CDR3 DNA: TGTGCCAGCAGTTACTATAGCGGGAGATCCTACGAGCAGTACTTC.